These 13 T cell receptor beta chains share one sample of origin, sequenced in a study of radiation and T cells in renal cell carcinoma. The protocol was immunoSEQ multiplex PCR, while the TCRdb copy is restricted to in-frame clones and leaves out a portion. The sample includes approximately 170,000 clones, 88% of them seen just once. Stated time point: blood 4 weeks post-SBRT, at nephrectomy. Described treatment: 15 Gy SBRT to primary tumor, nephrectomy 4 weeks later. Sequencing used blood, obtained from a patient whose treatment included radiotherapy and nephrectomy. These receptors came from a woman aged 45 to 65 with renal cell carcinoma.

The V call is TRBV12-5, the J call TRBJ1-4; 7 nucleotides align to TRBD1. The CDR3 contains 15 residues. Germline V gives CDR1 LGHNT, CDR2 FRNRAP. With 5 bases clipped from V and 3 bases from J, the junction kept 6 bases outside the gene matches. In DNA form, the CDR3 reads TGTGCTAGTGGTCCTGGTGGGACAGCTAATGAAAAACTGTTTTTT. Protein product: CASGPGGTANEKLFF.

The V call is TRBV19, the J call TRBJ1-1; perhaps TRBD1 as D (6 bases). The CDR3 is 13 residues long. The ends were cut back, 3 bases at V and 4 bases at J, with 9 bases in the middle. Germline V gene lookup returns CDR1 LNHDA and CDR2 SQIVND (reference sequence). The CDR3, as DNA: TGTGCCAGTAGTATTGGGACAACCACTGAAGCTTTCTTT. This translates into CASSIGTTTEAFF.

The V call is TRBV30, the J call TRBJ1-4; weak D call: TRBD1 (6 bases). Trimming removed 3 bases from V and 8 bases from J, with 19 bases in between. CDR3 length: 15 residues. Per the germline V gene, CDR1 is GTSNPN and CDR2 is SVGIG (reference sequence). This CDR3 reads CAWSPSGTIGEKLFF. CDR3 coding DNA: TGTGCCTGGAGCCCATCCGGGACAATAGGAGAAAAACTGTTTTTT. Full variable domain (rest looked up from reference TRBV30 and TRBJ1-4): SQTIHQWPATLVQPVGSPLSLECTVEGTSNPNLYWYRQAAGRGLQLLFYSVGIGQISSEVPQNLSASRPQDRQFILSSKKLLLSDSGFYLCAWSPSGTIGEKLFFGSGTQLSVL.

The rearrangement uses TRBV11-2 and TRBJ1-1; no firm D call. There are 13 residues in the CDR3. Germline CDR1 SGHAT, CDR2 FQNNGV. Trimming left V 6 bases short and J 4 bases short, with 12 bases between. CDR3 coding DNA: TGTGCCAGCAGTTTCAGTGGAGGCACTGAAGCTTTCTTT. This sequence encodes CASSFSGGTEAFF.

DNA of the CDR3: TGTGCCAGCAGCTTAAGGGGGCCGAGACAGGGGGCCGGTGAGCAGTTCTTC. Its translation: CASSLRGPRQGAGEQFF. V gene TRBV7-9 combines with J gene TRBJ2-1, with 10 bases matching TRBD1. This CDR3 region has 17 residues. Germline V gene sequence: CDR1 SEHNR, CDR2 FQNEAQ (reference sequence). Trimming removed 2 bases from V and 9 bases from J; junction bases left unmatched: 13.

V gene TRBV30 combines with J gene TRBJ2-5; 8 bases fit TRBD2. The CDR3 sequence is 13 residues long. With V trimmed by 1 base and J by 4 bases, 2 bases remained unmatched. Germline CDR1 and CDR2: GTSNPN and SVGIG (reference sequence). CDR3 nucleotide sequence: TGTGCCTGGAGTGCGGGGGGGCCAGAGACCCAGTACTTC. It yields the protein CAWSAGGPETQYF.

The CDR3 is CASSFVPNRAGANVLTF. The DNA of the CDR3 is TGTGCCAGCAGTTTCGTCCCTAATAGGGCTGGGGCCAACGTCCTGACTTTC. The chain links TRBV27 to TRBJ2-6; D not resolved. Germline CDR1 and CDR2: MNHEY and SMNVEV (reference sequence). The CDR3 runs to 17 residues. The V gene lost 3 bases and the J gene lost 2 bases, with 14 bases spanning the gap.

The chain combines TRBV6-5 with TRBJ1-1, with D perhaps matching TRBD1 (5 bases). In germline, CDR1 is MNHEY, CDR2 SVGAGI. V dropped 4 bases and J dropped 1 base, with 16 bases sitting between them. This CDR3 is built from 16 residues. The CDR3 nucleotides read TGTGCCAGCAGTTCAAGAGGTGGGACTGAGAACACTGAAGCTTTCTTT. Protein product: CASSSRGGTENTEAFF.

The chain links TRBV5-4 to TRBJ1-2, with D possibly matching TRBD1 (5 bases). The germline CDR1 and CDR2 sequences are SGHNT and YYREEE (reference sequence). The V end lost 5 bases, the J end lost 2 bases, and 13 bases lay between the germline ends. This CDR3 region has 14 residues. CDR3 protein: CASSRGRDNYGYTF. The DNA of the CDR3 is TGTGCCAGCAGTAGAGGGAGGGACAACTATGGCTACACCTTC.

The chain has TRBV7-2 and TRBJ2-2; perhaps TRBD1 as D (6 bases). Per germline, CDR1 SGHTA and CDR2 FQGNSA. The CDR3 contains 15 residues. V shed 3 bases and J shed 9 bases, with 17 bases lying between them. The CDR3 sequence: CASSFILGAFRELFF. The CDR3 region has the DNA TGTGCCAGCAGCTTCATCTTGGGGGCTTTCAGGGAGCTGTTTTTT.

This clone was detected once. The chain has TRBV6-5 and TRBJ1-2; D not resolved. The CDR3 extends over 13 amino acids. Germline-derived CDR1 and CDR2 are MNHEY and SVGAGI. The V gene lost 6 bases and the J gene lost 3 bases, with 11 bases spanning the gap. CDR3 amino acids: CASRDGLYYGYTF. CDR3 DNA: TGTGCCAGCAGAGACGGCCTTTACTATGGCTACACCTTC.

The rearrangement joins TRBV2 to TRBJ1-5; possibly TRBD1 for D (5 bases). Germline V CDR1 and CDR2: SNHLY, FYNNEI. V lost 8 bases, J lost 6 bases, and 14 bases lay in between. The CDR3 contains 13 residues. CDR3 loop: CASRDSATQPQHF. The CDR3 DNA is TGTGCCAGCCGCGACAGTGCTACTCAGCCCCAGCATTTT.

The V gene is TRBV19, the J gene TRBJ1-2; 12 bases map to TRBD1. CDR1 and CDR2 (germline): LNHDA, SQIVND (reference sequence). J was trimmed by 8 bases and V by 8 bases; bases with no gene match: 9. CDR3 length equals 14 residues. CDR3 amino acids: CASRLRDRGLGYTF. CDR3 sequence (DNA): TGTGCCAGTCGATTAAGGGACAGGGGGCTCGGCTACACCTTC. The complete variable domain, with remaining parts taken from reference TRBV19 and TRBJ1-2, reads DGGITQSPKYLFRKEGQNVTLSCEQNLNHDAMYWYRQDPGQGLRLIYYSQIVNDFQKGDIAEGYSVSREKKESFPLTVTSAQKNPTAFYLCASRLRDRGLGYTFGSGTRLTVV.